This record covers a single T cell receptor beta chain. As defined, naive CD8 cells were CD45RO-negative and positively selected for CCR7, with terminally differentiated effector memory CD45RA+ cells excluded. This record comes from a study of shared clonotypes between healthy human individuals. This CDR3 is built from 16 residues. J gave up 8 bases and V 2 bases, and 11 bases lay outside the gene matches. Germline loops: CDR1 SGHNT, CDR2 YYREEE (reference sequence). Clones were sequenced by immunoSEQ multiplex PCR, and TCRdb holds only the in-frame ones, with some missing. The table has around 2.1 million clones, about 93% seen once.

The TCR sequence derives from a man aged 18-30 years in good health. Some clones in this sample may be carry-over from other donors' samples. Material: naive CD8+ T cells from PBMCs. This rearrangement joins TRBV5-4 to TRBJ2-1; 9 bases line up with TRBD2. This CDR3 is CASSFGLAPSPHEQFF. The CDR3 DNA follows: TGTGCCAGCAGCTTTGGACTAGCGCCAAGCCCCCATGAGCAGTTCTTC.